This T cell receptor beta chain was identified during a study of blood T cell repertoires in COVID-19. CDR3 length: 15 amino acids. Trimming removed 5 bases from V and 0 bases from J, with 11 bases in between. The germline CDR1 and CDR2 sequences are SGHNT and YENEEA. In the study's own analysis: Reference gene primers were amplified, and this amplification served to estimate nucleated cell counts. Profiling relied on immunoSEQ multiplex PCR, and the TCRdb table lists in-frame clones only, not all of them. That table supplies the V and J calls and clone size; D and trimming were determined from the DNA. The sample lists a few hundred thousand clones, about 89% occurring once.

The material sequenced was PBMCs or T cells enriched from blood (not recorded which). This chain links TRBV11-3 with TRBJ2-1; no firm D call. The TCR comes from a woman in her 30s who had recovered from COVID-19. CDR3 sequence: CASSTRRSSYNEQFF. The CDR3 region has the DNA TGTGCCAGCAGCACAAGACGGAGCTCCTACAATGAGCAGTTCTTC. Supplemented by reference TRBV11-3 and TRBJ2-1, the full variable domain reads EAGVVQSPRYKIIEKKQPVAFWCNPISGHNTLYWYLQNLGQGPELLIRYENEEAVDDSQLPKDRFSAERLKGVDSTLKIQPAELGDSAVYLCASSTRRSSYNEQFFGPGTRLTVL.